A single sample gave rise to the 5 T cell receptor beta chains below, sequenced in a study of T cell repertoires in aging, cancer and after chemotherapy. Peripheral blood genomic DNA, not sorted cells or RNA, was the template. TRB rearrangements spanning V, D and J were amplified using mixed TRB-A/B primers. MiXCR, run by TCRdb on the multiplex PCR reads, gives a single entry per CDR3 protein. The profile shows about 17,000 distinct CDR3 sequences, 50% of them singletons. Sequencing input: blood. All receptors derive from a human donor in good health.

The gene calls are TRBV6-2 or TRBV6-3 and TRBJ2-3, with TRBD1 identical over 7 bases. This CDR3 contains 16 residues. V lost 2 bases to trimming and J lost 2 bases; unmatched junction nucleotides: 7. CDR1 and CDR2 (germline): MNHEY, SVGEGT. DNA for the CDR3: TGTGCCAGCAGTTACCCCACAGGGGCCAACACAGATACGCAGTATTTT. Translated, it gives CASSYPTGANTDTQYF.

The J gene is TRBJ2-3, the V gene TRBV27; 9 nucleotides agree with TRBD1. From germline, CDR1 is MNHEY and CDR2 SMNVEV (reference sequence). This CDR3 is built from 16 residues. J lost 5 bases, V lost 4 bases, and 10 bases had no gene match. CDR3 bases: TGTGCCAGCAGTTCGAAATGGACAGGGGAGGGAGATACGCAGTATTTT. Amino acid sequence: CASSSKWTGEGDTQYF.

V is TRBV27 and J is TRBJ2-2; the D gene could be TRBD1 or TRBD2 (5 bases each). Per germline, CDR1 MNHEY and CDR2 SMNVEV (reference sequence). The CDR3 runs to 17 residues. Trimming removed 6 bases from V and 5 bases from J, with 22 bases in between. CDR3 sequence reads: CASSPFEGLVETGELFF. The CDR3 DNA reads TGTGCCAGCAGCCCCTTTGAGGGGCTAGTGGAGACCGGGGAGCTGTTTTTT.

V and J are TRBV6-2 or TRBV6-3 and TRBJ2-3; maybe TRBD2 (5 bases). Trimming removed 3 bases from V and 2 bases from J, with 12 bases in between. The CDR3 totals 15 residues. Germline CDR1 reads MNHEY; CDR2 reads SVGEGT. CDR3 loop: CASSYEAVFTDTQYF. CDR3 DNA: TGTGCCAGCAGTTATGAAGCGGTATTCACAGATACGCAGTATTTT.

The chain recombines TRBV19 with TRBJ1-2, with unresolved D. The CDR3 is 13 amino acids. V gave up 5 bases and J gave up 4 bases, with 11 bases separating them. The V gene's germline CDR1 is LNHDA and CDR2 SQIVND (reference sequence). The CDR3 nucleotides are TGTGCCAGTAGTCCCATGATATCCTATGGCTACACCTTC. It translates to CASSPMISYGYTF.